The 16 T cell receptor beta chains reported below all come from one sample, sequenced in a study (dated by TCRdb to 2013 to 2016). Library generation was performed with 5' RACE. The sequencer was an Illumina MiSeq. The public reads were reanalyzed by TCRdb: fastp trimming at Q25, MiXCR alignment, in-frame beta chains only. Identical CDR3 protein sequences are pooled into one entry, listed with their most common genes and DNA. The sample yields under 65,000 distinct CDR3 sequences; 25% to 35% were counted once. Jointly, the top ten make up 3% to 3.5% of the sample. Source material: tumor-infiltrating memory CD4+ T cells sorted from the breast tumor. What this sample's cell subset or site label stands for: memory CD4+ T cells, CD4+CD45RO+CD25-. These receptors were collected from a female donor with breast cancer.

V gene TRBV19 combines with J gene TRBJ2-6, with 7 nucleotides matching TRBD1. CDR1 and CDR2 from the germline V gene are LNHDA and SQIVND (reference sequence). CDR3 length equals 18 residues. After removal of 5 bases from V and 0 bases from J, the junction contained 10 bases not matched to a gene. The CDR3 DNA follows: TGTGCCAGTAGTGCCCACAGGGGCTTCACCTCTGGGGCCAACGTCCTGACTTTC. Residues: CASSAHRGFTSGANVLTF.

The rearrangement uses TRBV20-1 and TRBJ2-3; no definite D call. Trimming took 6 bases from V and 5 from J, leaving 21 bases between them. The length of the CDR3 is 15 residues. Germline CDR1 DFQATT, CDR2 SNEGSKA (reference sequence). As DNA, the CDR3 is TGCAGTGCCAATCAGTTCGGAGCTTCGTTAGATACGCAGTATTTT. Protein product: CSANQFGASLDTQYF.

Only a few counts were recorded for this clonotype. This chain links TRBV4-2 with TRBJ2-5, with TRBD2 identical over 12 bases. Germline-derived CDR1 and CDR2 are LGHNA and YNFKEQ. The J segment lost 2 bases and the V segment lost 1 base, leaving 5 bases of the junction unmatched. The CDR3 spans 17 residues. CDR3 nucleotides: TGTGCCAGCAGCCAAGGCCTAGCGGGAGGGCCACAAGAGACCCAGTACTTC. This gives the protein CASSQGLAGGPQETQYF.

The CDR3 DNA is TGTGCCAGCAGTGGGACTAGCGGGTTGGGGCCAGATACGCAGTATTTT. Translated, it gives CASSGTSGLGPDTQYF. The V gene is TRBV5-6, the J gene TRBJ2-3, with 12 bases identical to TRBD2. Trimming cost V 5 bases and J 4 bases; bases outside gene matches: 8. The germline gives CDR1 SGHDT, CDR2 YYEEEE. CDR3 size: 16 residues.

Concerning this clonotype: Compared with germline, one end of the junction differs, possibly owing to a read error. The chain has TRBV7-7 and TRBJ2-2; D unclear. CDR3 length: 15 amino acids. Germline assignment: CDR1 SSHAT and CDR2 FNYEAQ (reference sequence). The CDR3 nucleotides are TGTGCTAGCAGCGCCACTCTAGGTGCTACCGGGGAGCTGTTTTTT. Protein product: CASSATLGATGELFF.

This clonotype was seen a few times. The CDR3 region has the DNA TGTGCCATCAGGAACGGGGACAGGGGGACGGATCAGCCCCAGCATTTT. Protein sequence: CAIRNGDRGTDQPQHF. V is TRBV10-3 and J is TRBJ1-5, with 11 bases identical to TRBD1. With 6 bases clipped from V and 5 bases from J, the junction kept 9 bases outside the gene matches. The CDR3 consists of 16 residues. Germline V gene lookup returns CDR1 ENHRY and CDR2 SYGVKD.

The V gene is TRBV5-1, the J gene TRBJ1-1, with 11 bases fitting TRBD1. Germline CDR1 is SGHRS and CDR2 is YFSETQ. This CDR3 comprises 14 residues. The V segment lost 6 bases and the J segment 10 bases; nucleotides outside the gene matches: 11. CDR3 protein: CASTGQGAWSVAFF. For the CDR3, the DNA is TGCGCCAGCACCGGACAGGGGGCTTGGAGTGTAGCTTTCTTT.

This chain connects TRBV6-5 to TRBJ2-5; the D call may be TRBD1 or TRBD2 (6 bases each). This CDR3 is 12 amino acids long. The V gene lost 2 bases and the J gene lost 12 bases, with 13 bases spanning the gap. Germline assignment: CDR1 MNHEY and CDR2 SVGAGI. In DNA, the CDR3 is TGTGCCAGCAGTTACCACGGCGGGACAAAGTACTTC. It specifies CASSYHGGTKYF.

This chain uses TRBV5-1 with TRBJ2-5, with D unclear. In germline, CDR1 is SGHRS, CDR2 YFSETQ. The germline V and J ends were trimmed by 2 bases and 2 bases, with 10 bases remaining between them. This CDR3 has 14 residues. This chain's CDR3 is CASSFDPSQETQYF. The DNA for the CDR3 is TGCGCCAGCAGCTTCGATCCCTCACAAGAGACCCAGTACTTC. Drawing the rest from reference TRBV5-1 and TRBJ2-5, the complete variable domain is KAGVTQTPRYLIKTRGQQVTLSCSPISGHRSVSWYQQTPGQGLQFLFEYFSETQRNKGNFPGRFSGRQFSNSRSEMNVSTLELGDSALYLCASSFDPSQETQYFGPGTRLLVL.

This clonotype has ten or more counts. In nucleotides, the CDR3 is TGCGCCAGCAGCTCCGGGACAGGGGGGCTAAAACTGTTTTTT. Its protein is CASSSGTGGLKLFF. The rearrangement uses TRBV5-1 and TRBJ1-4, with 11 positions matching TRBD1. The trim removed 3 bases at V and 10 bases at J, leaving 5 bases unmatched. The CDR3 loop spans 14 amino acids. Germline CDR1 SGHRS, CDR2 YFSETQ.

Turning to this clonotype: With a much larger clone just one base away, this may be a read error. The chain joins TRBV6-5 to TRBJ1-6; TRBD1 agrees at 10 bases. CDR1 and CDR2 from the germline V gene are MNHEY and SVGAGI. This CDR3 has 14 amino acids. With 6 bases clipped from V and 9 bases from J, the junction kept 5 bases outside the gene matches. CDR3 DNA sequence: TGTGCCAGCAGGCGGGACAGGGGTGTTTCACCCCTCCACTTT. It codes for CASRRDRGVSPLHF.

The chain couples TRBV20-1 to TRBJ2-1; D is uncertain. This CDR3 has 15 residues. Trimming cost V 0 bases and J 0 bases, with 9 bases left between them. Germline assignment: CDR1 DFQATT and CDR2 SNEGSKA (reference sequence). CDR3 DNA sequence: TGCAGTGCTAGAGAAGCCAGAAGCTCCTACAATGAGCAGTTCTTC. Its translation is CSAREARSSYNEQFF.

V is TRBV7-3 and J is TRBJ1-2; a weak D match, TRBD1 (5 bases). This CDR3 region has 16 residues. V dropped 5 bases and J dropped 4 bases, with 20 bases sitting between them. Germline V gives CDR1 SGHTA, CDR2 FQGTGA. CDR3 bases: TGTGCCAGCAGCCCCGGGCAGGGAAGGGGCCTCTATGGCTACACCTTC. Its protein product is CASSPGQGRGLYGYTF.

CDR3 protein: CSARDRRRSGDYEQYF. In nucleotides, the CDR3 is TGCAGTGCTAGAGATCGACGCAGGTCTGGGGACTACGAGCAGTACTTC. The chain is built from TRBV20-1 and TRBJ2-7, with D unclear. The CDR3 consists of 16 residues. Germline lookup yields CDR1 DFQATT and CDR2 SNEGSKA (reference sequence). Between the trimmed V and J ends, which lost 0 bases and 3 bases, there was a span of 18 bases.

V gene TRBV4-2 combines with J gene TRBJ2-5, with TRBD2 identical over 10 bases. CDR1 is LGHNA and CDR2 is YNFKEQ in the germline V gene. Trimming removed 0 bases from V and 5 bases from J; junction bases left unmatched: 3. CDR3 length: 15 residues. The CDR3 sequence: CASSQEERGGETQYF. The DNA for the CDR3 is TGTGCCAGCAGCCAAGAAGAGCGGGGGGGGGAGACCCAGTACTTC.

The V gene is TRBV5-1, the J gene TRBJ2-7, with D hard to call. This CDR3 has 12 amino acids. CDR1 and CDR2 (germline): SGHRS, YFSETQ. Trimming left V 4 bases short and J 7 bases short, with 12 bases between. Written as DNA, the CDR3 is TGCGCCAGCAGCCAGACTCTCGGGGAGCAGTACTTC. Translated, it gives CASSQTLGEQYF.